This TCR beta chain is from a study of blood T cell repertoires in COVID-19. V shed 7 bases, J shed 8 bases, and the junction held 11 bases outside the gene matches. CDR1 and CDR2 from the germline V gene are SQVTM and ANQGSEA. This CDR3 has 14 amino acids. Data came from immunoSEQ multiplex PCR; TCRdb stores just in-frame clones and leaves some out. This repertoire shows about 260,000 clones, 88% found once; its top ten account for approximately 0.7%. The genes are TRBV29-1 and TRBJ2-7; 13 bases match TRBD2. The source is a human donor in a cohort sampled during active COVID-19. Specimen: peripheral blood. CDR3 residues: CSGTTGTSGDKQYF. The CDR3 bases are TGCAGCGGCACCACCGGGACTAGCGGGGACAAGCAGTACTTC.